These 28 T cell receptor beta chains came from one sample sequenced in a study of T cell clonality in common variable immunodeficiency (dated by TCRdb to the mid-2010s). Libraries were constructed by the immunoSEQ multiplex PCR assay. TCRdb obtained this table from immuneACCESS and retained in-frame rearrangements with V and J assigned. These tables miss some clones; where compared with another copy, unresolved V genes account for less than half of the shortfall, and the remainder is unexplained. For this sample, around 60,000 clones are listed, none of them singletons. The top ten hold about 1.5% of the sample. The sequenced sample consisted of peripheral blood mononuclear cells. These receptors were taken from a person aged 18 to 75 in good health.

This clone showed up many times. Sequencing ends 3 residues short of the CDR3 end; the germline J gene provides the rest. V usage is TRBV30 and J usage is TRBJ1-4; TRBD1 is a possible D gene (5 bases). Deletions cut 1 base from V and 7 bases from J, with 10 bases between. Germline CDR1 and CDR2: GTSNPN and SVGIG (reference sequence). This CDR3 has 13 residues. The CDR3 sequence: CAWSEGLTEKLFF. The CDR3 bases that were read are TGTGCCTGGAGTGAGGGGTTGACTGAAAAA.

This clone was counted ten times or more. The CDR3: CSARDPLTVWGDTQYF. The part of the CDR3 DNA that was read is TGCAGTGCTAGAGATCCCCTGACAGTCTGGGGAGATACG. The chain links TRBV20-1 to TRBJ2-3; possible D gene TRBD1, 5 bases. The read halts 3 residues ahead of the CDR3 end, with the missing end drawn from the germline J gene. Germline V gene data show CDR1 as DFQATT and CDR2 as SNEGSKA (reference sequence). V was trimmed by 0 bases and J by 5 bases, leaving 18 bases between them. This CDR3 contains 16 residues.

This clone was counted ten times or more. CDR3 DNA, as far as it was read: TGCGCCAGCAGTTCCGGGACTATAGGGGAGACC. Its translation: CASSSGTIGET. The whole CDR3 protein is CASSSGTIGETQYF. The chain has TRBV5-1 and TRBJ2-5; 7 bases are shared with TRBD2. The CDR3 extends 3 residues past the end of the read, so its final part is completed from the germline J gene. The V and J ends lost 5 bases and 5 bases, in that order; junction bases with no gene match: 9. Germline V gene sequence: CDR1 SGHRS, CDR2 YFSETQ. This CDR3 comprises 14 residues.

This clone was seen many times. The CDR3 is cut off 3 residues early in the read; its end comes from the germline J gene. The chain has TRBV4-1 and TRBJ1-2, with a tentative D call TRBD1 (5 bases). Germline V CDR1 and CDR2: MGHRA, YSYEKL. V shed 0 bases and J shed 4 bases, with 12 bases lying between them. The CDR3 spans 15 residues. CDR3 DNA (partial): TGCGCCAGCAGCCAAGATTTCGGGGGGGGCTATGGC. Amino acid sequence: CASSQDFGGGYG. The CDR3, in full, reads CASSQDFGGGYGYTF.

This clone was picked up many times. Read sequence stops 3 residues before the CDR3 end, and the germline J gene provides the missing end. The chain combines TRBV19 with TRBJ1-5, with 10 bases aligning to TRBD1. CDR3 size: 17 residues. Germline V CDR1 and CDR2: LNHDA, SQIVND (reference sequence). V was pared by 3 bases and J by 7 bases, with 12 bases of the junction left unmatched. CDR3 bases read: TGTGCCAGTAGTATCTTGGGGACAGGGGCCGGTCAACAGCCC. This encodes CASSILGTGAGQQP. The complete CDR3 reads CASSILGTGAGQQPQHF.

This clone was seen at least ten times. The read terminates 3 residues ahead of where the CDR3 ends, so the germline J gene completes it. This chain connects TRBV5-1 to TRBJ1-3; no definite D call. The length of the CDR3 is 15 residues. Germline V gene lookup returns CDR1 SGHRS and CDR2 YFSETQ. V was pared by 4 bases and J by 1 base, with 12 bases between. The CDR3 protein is CASSPNGVSGNTIYF. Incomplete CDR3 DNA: TGCGCCAGCAGCCCCAACGGGGTTTCTGGAAACACC. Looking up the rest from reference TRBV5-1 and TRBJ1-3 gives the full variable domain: KAGVTQTPRYLIKTRGQQVTLSCSPISGHRSVSWYQQTPGQGLQFLFEYFSETQRNKGNFPGRFSGRQFSNSRSEMNVSTLELGDSALYLCASSPNGVSGNTIYFGEGSWLTVV.

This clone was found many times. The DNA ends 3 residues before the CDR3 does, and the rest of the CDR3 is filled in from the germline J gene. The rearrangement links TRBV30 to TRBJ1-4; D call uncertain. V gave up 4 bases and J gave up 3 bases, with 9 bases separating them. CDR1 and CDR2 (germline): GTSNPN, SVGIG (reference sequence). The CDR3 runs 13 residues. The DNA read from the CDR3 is TGTGCCTGGACCTCAGGTTCTAATGAAAAA. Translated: CAWTSGSNEK. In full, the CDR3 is CAWTSGSNEKLFF.

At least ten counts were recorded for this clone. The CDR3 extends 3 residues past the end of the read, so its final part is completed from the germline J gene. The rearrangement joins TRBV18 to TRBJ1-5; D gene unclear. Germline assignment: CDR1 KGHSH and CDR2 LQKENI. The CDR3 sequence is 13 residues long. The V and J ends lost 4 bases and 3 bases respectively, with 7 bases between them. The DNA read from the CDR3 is TGTGCCAGCTCACTCAGTGACAATCAGCCC. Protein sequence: CASSLSDNQP. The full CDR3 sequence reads CASSLSDNQPQHF.

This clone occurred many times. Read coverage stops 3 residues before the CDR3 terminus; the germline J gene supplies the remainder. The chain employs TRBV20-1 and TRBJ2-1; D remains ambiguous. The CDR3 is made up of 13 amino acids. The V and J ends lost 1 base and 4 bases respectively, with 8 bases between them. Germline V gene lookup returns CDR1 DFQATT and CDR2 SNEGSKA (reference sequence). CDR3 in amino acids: CSARAGFYNEQFF. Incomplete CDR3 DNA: TGCAGTGCTAGAGCAGGCTTTTACAATGAG.

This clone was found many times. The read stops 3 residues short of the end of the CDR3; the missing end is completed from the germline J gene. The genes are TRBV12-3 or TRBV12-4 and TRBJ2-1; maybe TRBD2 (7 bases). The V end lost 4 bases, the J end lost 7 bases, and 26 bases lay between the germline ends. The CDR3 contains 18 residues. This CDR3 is CASSSRGQGTIGWNEQFF. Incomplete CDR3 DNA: TGTGCCAGCAGTTCTCGCGGGCAGGGGACTATTGGGTGGAATGAG.

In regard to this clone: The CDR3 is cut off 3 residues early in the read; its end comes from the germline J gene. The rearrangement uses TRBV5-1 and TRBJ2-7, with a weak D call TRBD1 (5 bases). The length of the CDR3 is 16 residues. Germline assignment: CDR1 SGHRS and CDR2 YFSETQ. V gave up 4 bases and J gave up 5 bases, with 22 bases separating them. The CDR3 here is CASSLTQESPWHEQYF. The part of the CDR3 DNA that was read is TGCGCCAGCAGCCTTACACAGGAGTCCCCCTGGCACGAG.

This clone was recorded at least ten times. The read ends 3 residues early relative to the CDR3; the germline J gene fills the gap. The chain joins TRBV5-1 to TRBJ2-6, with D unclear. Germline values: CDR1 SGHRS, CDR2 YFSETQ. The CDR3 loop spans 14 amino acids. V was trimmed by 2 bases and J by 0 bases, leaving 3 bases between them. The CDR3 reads CASSFNSGANVLTF. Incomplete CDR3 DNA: TGCGCCAGCAGCTTCAACTCTGGGGCCAACGTC.

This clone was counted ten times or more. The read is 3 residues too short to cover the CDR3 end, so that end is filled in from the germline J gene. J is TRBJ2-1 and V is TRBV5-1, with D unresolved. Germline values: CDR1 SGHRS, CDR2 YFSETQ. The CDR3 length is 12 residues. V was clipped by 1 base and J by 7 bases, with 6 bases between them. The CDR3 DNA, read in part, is TGCGCCAGCAGCTTGTCCGCGAATGAG. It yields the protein CASSLSANE. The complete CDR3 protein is CASSLSANEQFF.

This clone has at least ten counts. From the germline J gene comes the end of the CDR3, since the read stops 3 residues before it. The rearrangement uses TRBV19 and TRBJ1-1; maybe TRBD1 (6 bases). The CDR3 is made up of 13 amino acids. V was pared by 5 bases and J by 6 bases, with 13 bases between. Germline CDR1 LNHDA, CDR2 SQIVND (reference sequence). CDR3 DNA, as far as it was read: TGTGCCAGTAGTTCCACAGGGAGAGCTGAA. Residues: CASSSTGRAE. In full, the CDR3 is CASSSTGRAEAFF.

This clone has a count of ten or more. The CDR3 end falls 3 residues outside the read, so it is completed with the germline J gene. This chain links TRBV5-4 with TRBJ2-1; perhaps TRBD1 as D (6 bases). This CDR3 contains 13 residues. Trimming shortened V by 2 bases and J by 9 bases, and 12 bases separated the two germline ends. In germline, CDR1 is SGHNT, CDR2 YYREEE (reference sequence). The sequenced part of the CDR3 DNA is TGTGCCAGCAGCTTTGGGGGCGGCGGTGAG. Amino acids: CASSFGGGGE. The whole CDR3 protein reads CASSFGGGGEQFF.

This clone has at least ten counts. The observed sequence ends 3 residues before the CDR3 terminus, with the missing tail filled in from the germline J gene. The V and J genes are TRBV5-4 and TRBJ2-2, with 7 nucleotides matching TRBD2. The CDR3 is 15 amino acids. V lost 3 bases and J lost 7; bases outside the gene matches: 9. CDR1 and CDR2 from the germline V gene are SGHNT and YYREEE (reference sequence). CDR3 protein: CASSSAVGGNGELFF. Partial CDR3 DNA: TGTGCCAGCAGCTCGGCTGTGGGGGGGAACGGGGAG.

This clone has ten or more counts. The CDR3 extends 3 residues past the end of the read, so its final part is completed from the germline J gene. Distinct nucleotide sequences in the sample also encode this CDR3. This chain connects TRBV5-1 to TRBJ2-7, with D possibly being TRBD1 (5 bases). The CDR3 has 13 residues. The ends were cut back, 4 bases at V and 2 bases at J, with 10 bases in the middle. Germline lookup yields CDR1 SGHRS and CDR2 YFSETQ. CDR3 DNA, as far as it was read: TGCGCCAGCAGCCAGGGTTCAACCTACGAG. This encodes CASSQGSTYE. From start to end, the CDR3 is CASSQGSTYEQYF.

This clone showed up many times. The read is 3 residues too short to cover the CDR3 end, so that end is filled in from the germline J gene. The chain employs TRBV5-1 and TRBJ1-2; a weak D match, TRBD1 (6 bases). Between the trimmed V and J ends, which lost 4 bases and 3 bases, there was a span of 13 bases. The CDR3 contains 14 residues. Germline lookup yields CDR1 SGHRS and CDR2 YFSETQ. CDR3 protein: CASSTTGLDYGYTF. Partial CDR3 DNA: TGCGCCAGCAGCACAACAGGGTTGGACTATGGC.

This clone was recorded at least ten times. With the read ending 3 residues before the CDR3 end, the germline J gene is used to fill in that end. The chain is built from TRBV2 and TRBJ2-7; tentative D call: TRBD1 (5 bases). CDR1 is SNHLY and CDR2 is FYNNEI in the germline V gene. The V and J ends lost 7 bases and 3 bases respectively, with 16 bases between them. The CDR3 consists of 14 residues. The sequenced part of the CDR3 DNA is TGTGCCAGCACTCCCCAAGACAGATTCTACGAG. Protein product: CASTPQDRFYE. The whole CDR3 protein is CASTPQDRFYEQYF.

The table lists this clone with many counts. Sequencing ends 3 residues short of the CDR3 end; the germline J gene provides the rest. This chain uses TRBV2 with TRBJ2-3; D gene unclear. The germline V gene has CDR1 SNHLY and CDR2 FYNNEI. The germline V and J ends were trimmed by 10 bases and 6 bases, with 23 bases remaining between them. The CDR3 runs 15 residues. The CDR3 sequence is CATPTKGPSQDTQYF. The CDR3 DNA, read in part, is TGTGCCACCCCGACCAAGGGCCCTTCCCAGGATACG.

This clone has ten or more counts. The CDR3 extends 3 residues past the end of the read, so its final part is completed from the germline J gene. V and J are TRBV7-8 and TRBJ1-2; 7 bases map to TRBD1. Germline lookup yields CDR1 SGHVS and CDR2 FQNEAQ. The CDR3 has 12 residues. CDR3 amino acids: CASSRGQAGYTF. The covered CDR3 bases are TGTGCCAGCAGCCGAGGACAGGCCGGC.

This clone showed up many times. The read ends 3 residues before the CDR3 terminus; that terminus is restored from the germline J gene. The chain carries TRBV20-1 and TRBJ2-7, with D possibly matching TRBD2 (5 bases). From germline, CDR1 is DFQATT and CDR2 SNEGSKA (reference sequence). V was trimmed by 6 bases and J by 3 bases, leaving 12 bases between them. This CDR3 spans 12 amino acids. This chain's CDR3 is CSAFGVRYEQYF. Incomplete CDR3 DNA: TGCAGTGCCTTCGGGGTGCGCTACGAG.

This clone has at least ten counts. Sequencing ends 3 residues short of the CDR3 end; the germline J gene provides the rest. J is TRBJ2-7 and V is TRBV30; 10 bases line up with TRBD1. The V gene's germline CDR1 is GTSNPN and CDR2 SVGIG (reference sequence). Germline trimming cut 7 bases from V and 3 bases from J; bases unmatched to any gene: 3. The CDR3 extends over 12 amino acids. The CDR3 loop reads CASTGGGYEQYF. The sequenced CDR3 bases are TGTGCCTCGACAGGGGGCGGCTACGAG.

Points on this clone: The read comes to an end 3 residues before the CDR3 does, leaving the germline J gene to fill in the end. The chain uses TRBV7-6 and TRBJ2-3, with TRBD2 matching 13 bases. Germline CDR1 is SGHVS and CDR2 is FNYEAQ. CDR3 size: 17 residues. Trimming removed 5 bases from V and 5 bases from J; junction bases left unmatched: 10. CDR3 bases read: TGTGCCAGCAGCCCCGGACTAGCGGGGGCAGAAGGAGATACG. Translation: CASSPGLAGAEGDT. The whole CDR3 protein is CASSPGLAGAEGDTQYF.

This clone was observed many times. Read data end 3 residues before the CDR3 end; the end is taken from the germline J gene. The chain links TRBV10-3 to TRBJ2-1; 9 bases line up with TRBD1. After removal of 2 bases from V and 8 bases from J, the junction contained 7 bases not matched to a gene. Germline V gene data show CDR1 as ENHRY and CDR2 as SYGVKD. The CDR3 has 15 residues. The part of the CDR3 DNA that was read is TGTGCCATCAGTGAGCCCTGGGACAGGGACGATGAG. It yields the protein CAISEPWDRDDE. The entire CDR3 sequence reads CAISEPWDRDDEQFF.

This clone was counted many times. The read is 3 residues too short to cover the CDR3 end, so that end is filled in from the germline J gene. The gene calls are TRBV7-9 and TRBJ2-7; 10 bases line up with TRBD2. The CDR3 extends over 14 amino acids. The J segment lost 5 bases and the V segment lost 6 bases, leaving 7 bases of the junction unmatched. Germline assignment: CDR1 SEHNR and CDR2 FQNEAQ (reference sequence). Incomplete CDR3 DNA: TGTGCCAGCAGTCTAAGCGGGAGGGCCCACGAG. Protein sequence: CASSLSGRAHE. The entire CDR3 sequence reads CASSLSGRAHEQYF.

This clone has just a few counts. The CDR3 loop is CASSLRQGGRLWHEQYF. The DNA read from the CDR3 is TGTGCCAGCAGCTTACGACAGGGAGGTCGGCTTTGGCACGAG. The chain has TRBV13 and TRBJ2-7, with D possibly TRBD1 on 7 matching bases. The read ends 3 residues before the CDR3 terminus; that terminus is restored from the germline J gene. The CDR3 sequence is 17 residues long. The germline V gene has CDR1 PRHDT and CDR2 FYEKMQ (reference sequence). V was trimmed by 2 bases and J by 5 bases, leaving 22 bases between them.

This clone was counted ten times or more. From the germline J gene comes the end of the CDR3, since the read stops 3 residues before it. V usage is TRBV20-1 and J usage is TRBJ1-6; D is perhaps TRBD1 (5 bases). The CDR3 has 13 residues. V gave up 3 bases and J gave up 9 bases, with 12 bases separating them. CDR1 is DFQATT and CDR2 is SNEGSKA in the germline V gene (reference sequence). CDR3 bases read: TGCAGTGCTAGCGCCGGGACTCGTTCACCC. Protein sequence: CSASAGTRSP. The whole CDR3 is CSASAGTRSPLHF.